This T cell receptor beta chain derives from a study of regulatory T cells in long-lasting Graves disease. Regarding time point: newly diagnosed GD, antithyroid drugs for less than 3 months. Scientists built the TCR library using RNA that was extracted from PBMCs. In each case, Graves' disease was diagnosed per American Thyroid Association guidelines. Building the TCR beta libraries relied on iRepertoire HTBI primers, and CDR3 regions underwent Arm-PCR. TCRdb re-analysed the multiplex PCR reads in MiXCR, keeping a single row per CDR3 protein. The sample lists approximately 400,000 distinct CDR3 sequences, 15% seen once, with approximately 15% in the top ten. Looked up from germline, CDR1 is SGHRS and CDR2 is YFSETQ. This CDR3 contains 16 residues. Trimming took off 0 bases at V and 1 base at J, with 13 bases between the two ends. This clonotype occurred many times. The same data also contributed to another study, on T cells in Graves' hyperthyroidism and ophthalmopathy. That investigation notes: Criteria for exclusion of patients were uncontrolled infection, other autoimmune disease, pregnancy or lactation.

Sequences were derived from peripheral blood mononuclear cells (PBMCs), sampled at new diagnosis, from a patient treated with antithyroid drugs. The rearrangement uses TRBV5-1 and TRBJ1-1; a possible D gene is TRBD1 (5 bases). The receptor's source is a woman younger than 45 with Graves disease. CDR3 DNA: TGCGCCAGCAGCTTGGTCGGGGGGATCACGAACACTGAAGCTTTCTTT. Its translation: CASSLVGGITNTEAFF.